These 3 T cell receptor beta chains originate from one sample sequenced in a study of T cell responses to AZD1222 COVID-19 vaccine. Clones were read by immunoSEQ multiplex PCR, and TCRdb kept only the in-frame ones, dropping some. The table shows around 81,000 clones, with under 95% occurring only once. This sample comprised peripheral blood, obtained 28 days after the second AZD1222 dose. These receptors originate from an adult who received the AZD1222 COVID-19 vaccine.

The CDR3 DNA reads TGTGCCAGCAGCTTGTGGGCTAGCGGGAGGGCTGAGCAGTTCTTC. It codes for CASSLWASGRAEQFF. The chain links TRBV5-4 to TRBJ2-1; TRBD2 matches at 12 bases. V lost 1 base and J lost 9; bases outside the gene matches: 5. CDR1 is SGHNT and CDR2 is YYREEE in the germline V gene (reference sequence). The CDR3 extends over 15 amino acids.

V gene TRBV28 combines with J gene TRBJ1-2, with 11 bases fitting TRBD1. The J segment lost 6 bases and the V segment lost 7 bases, leaving 7 bases of the junction unmatched. The CDR3 is 14 residues long. Germline V gives CDR1 MDHEN, CDR2 SYDVKM. CDR3 sequence: CASTRDRGIHGYTF. CDR3 sequence (DNA): TGTGCCAGCACACGGGACAGGGGGATTCATGGCTACACCTTC.

This sequence joins TRBV9 and TRBJ2-2; 8 bases are a match to TRBD2. The V gene end was trimmed by 0 bases and the J gene end by 2 bases; junction bases not matched to a gene: 6. Germline values: CDR1 SGDLS, CDR2 YYNGEE. This CDR3 contains 17 residues. The CDR3 loop is CASSVAPSGPNTGELFF. The CDR3 nucleotides read TGTGCCAGCAGCGTAGCGCCTAGCGGGCCTAACACCGGGGAGCTGTTTTTT.